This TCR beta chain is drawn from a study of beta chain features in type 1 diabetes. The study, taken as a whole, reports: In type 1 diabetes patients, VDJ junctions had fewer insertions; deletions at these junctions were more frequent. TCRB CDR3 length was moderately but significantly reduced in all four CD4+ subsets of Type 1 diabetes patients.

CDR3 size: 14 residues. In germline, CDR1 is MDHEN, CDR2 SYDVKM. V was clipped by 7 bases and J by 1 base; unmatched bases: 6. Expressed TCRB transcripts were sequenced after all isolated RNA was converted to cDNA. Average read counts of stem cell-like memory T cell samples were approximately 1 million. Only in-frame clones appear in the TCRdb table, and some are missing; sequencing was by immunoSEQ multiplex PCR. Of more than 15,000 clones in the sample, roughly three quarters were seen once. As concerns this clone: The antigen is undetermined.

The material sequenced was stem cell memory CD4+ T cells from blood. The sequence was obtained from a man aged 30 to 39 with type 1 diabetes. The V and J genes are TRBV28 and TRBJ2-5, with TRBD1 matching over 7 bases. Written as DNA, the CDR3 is TGTGCCAGCACCGGGACAGAGCCCCAAGAGACCCAGTACTTC. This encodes CASTGTEPQETQYF. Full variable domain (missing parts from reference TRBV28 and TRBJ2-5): DVKVTQSSRYLVKRTGEKVFLECVQDMDHENMFWYRQDPGLGLRLIYFSYDVKMKEKGDIPEGYSVSREKKERFSLILESASTNQTSMYLCASTGTEPQETQYFGPGTRLLVL.